This T cell receptor (beta chain) was recorded in a study of shared clonotypes between healthy human individuals. From germline, CDR1 is SQVTM and CDR2 ANQGSEA. J was trimmed by 11 bases and V by 6 bases; bases with no gene match: 9. The CDR3 spans 11 residues. The assay ran at deep level. The assay was immunoSEQ multiplex PCR, and TCRdb's table has in-frame clones only and misses some. The data show 1.4 million to 1.5 million clones, roughly 95% seen once. The rearrangement uses TRBV29-1 and TRBJ1-1; 7 bases are shared with TRBD1. Material: naive CD4+ T cells sorted from blood. Sample subset: CD45RA+ positively selected. The TCR comes from a man aged 25-45 years in good health. The CDR3 DNA sequence: TGCAGCGTCGACAGGGCTCGAGGGGCTTTCTTT. This codes for CSVDRARGAFF.